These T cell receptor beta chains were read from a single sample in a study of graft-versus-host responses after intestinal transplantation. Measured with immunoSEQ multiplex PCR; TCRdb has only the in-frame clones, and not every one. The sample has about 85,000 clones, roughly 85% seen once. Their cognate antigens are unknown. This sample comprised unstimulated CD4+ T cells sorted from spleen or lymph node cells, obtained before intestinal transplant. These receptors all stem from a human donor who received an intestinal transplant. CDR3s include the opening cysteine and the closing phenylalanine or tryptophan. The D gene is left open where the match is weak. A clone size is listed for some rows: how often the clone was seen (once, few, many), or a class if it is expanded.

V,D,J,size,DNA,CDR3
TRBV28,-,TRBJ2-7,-,TGTGCCACCGTTGACACGGCCTACGAGCAGTACTTC,CATVDTAYEQYF
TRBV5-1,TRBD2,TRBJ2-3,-,TGCGCCAGCAGGGGACTAGCGGGGGGGGTTACAGATACGCAGTATTTT,CASRGLAGGVTDTQYF
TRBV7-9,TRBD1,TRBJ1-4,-,TGTGCCAGCAGCCCGGACAGGGGTGGAGAAAAACTGTTTTTT,CASSPDRGGEKLFF
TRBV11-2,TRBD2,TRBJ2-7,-,TGTGCCAGCAGCCGACGATCTAGCGGGGGGGCGGGTGAGCAGTACTTC,CASSRRSSGGAGEQYF
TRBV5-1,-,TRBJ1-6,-,TGCGCCAGCAGCGTATCAGGGAATTCACCCCTCCACTTT,CASSVSGNSPLHF
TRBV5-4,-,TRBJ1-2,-,TGTGCCAGCAAGGATTTCATACCAGGAAAGACCTATGGCTACACCTTC,CASKDFIPGKTYGYTF
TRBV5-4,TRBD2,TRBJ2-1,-,TGTGCCAGCAGCTTTGAATGGGGGGCTAGCGGGAGCCGCAATGAGCAGTTCTTC,CASSFEWGASGSRNEQFF
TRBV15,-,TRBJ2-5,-,TGTGCCACCAGCAGGGCTGGCCGGGGGACCCAGTACTTC,CATSRAGRGTQYF
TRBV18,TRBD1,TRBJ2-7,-,TGTGCCAGCTCACAGGGACAGGGGTACCACGAGCAGTACTTC,CASSQGQGYHEQYF
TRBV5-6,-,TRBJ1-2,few,TGTGCCAGCAGCCCGGGACAAAGCTATGGCTACACCTTC,CASSPGQSYGYTF
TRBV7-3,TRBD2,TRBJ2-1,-,TGTGCCAGCAGCTTTGGTGGCGGGAGGGCGGTCGCTGAGCAGTTCTTC,CASSFGGGRAVAEQFF
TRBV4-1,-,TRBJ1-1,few,TGCGCCAGCAGCCAAGTATCGAGGGGAGGCACTGAAGCTTTCTTT,CASSQVSRGGTEAFF
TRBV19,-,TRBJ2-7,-,TGTGCCAGTAGTATTGGGAGAGCTGACTACGAGCAGTACTTC,CASSIGRADYEQYF
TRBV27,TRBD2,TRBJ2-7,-,TGTGCCAGCAGTCTTGGACTAGCGGGGATATACGAGCAGTACTTC,CASSLGLAGIYEQYF
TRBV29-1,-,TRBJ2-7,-,TGCAGCGTTAACAGGGTTTGGGCGTTATACTACGAGCAGTACTTC,CSVNRVWALYYEQYF
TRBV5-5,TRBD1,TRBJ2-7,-,TGTGCCAGCAGCTCAACAGGGGGCCGCATCTACGAGCAGTACTTC,CASSSTGGRIYEQYF
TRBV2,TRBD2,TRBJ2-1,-,TGTGCCAGCAGTTGGACTAGCGGGGTTTACAATGAGCAGTTCTTC,CASSWTSGVYNEQFF
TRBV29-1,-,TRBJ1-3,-,TGCAGCGTCTCCTATGACTCTGGAAACACCATATATTTT,CSVSYDSGNTIYF
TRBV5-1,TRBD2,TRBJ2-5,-,TGCGCCAGCAGCTTGGCCGATGGGCTAGCGGGAGAGACCCAGTACTTC,CASSLADGLAGETQYF
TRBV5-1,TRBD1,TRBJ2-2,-,TGCGCCAGCAGCCAACCGAGGACAGGGACTGTCACCGGGGAGCTGTTTTTT,CASSQPRTGTVTGELFF
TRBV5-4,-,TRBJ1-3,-,TGTGCCAGCAGCTTGGGGACAGAGCGGTCTGGAAACACCATATATTTT,CASSLGTERSGNTIYF
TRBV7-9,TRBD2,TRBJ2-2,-,TGTGCCAGCGGGCTAGCGGGAGGGCCCGGGGAGCTGTTTTTT,CASGLAGGPGELFF
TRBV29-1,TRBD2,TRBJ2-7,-,TGCAGCGTTGAAACGGGGCTCGGGAGGTACGAGCAGTACTTC,CSVETGLGRYEQYF
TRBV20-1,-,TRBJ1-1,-,TGCAGTGCTCAGGGAGGGGCTGAAGCTTTCTTT,CSAQGGAEAFF
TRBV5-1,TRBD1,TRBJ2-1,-,TGCGCCAGCAGCAACCCGGGACAGGCCTACAATGAGCAGTTCTTC,CASSNPGQAYNEQFF
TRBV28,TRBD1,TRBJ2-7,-,TGTGCCAGCAGTCAGATACAGGGGTCCCTAGCCTACGAGCAGTACTTC,CASSQIQGSLAYEQYF
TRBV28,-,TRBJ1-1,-,TGTGCCAGCTTCGACGGGTCGAACACTGAAGCTTTCTTT,CASFDGSNTEAFF
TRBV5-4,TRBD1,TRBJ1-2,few,TGTGCCAGCAGCTTTTCCACAGGGGTGTGGTATGGCTACACCTTC,CASSFSTGVWYGYTF
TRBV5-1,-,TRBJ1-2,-,TGCGCCAGCAGCTTGGGGAGCCCGGATGGCTACACCTTC,CASSLGSPDGYTF
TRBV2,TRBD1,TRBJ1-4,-,TGTGCCAGCAGCGGGACAGGGGGCATTGAAAAACTGTTTTTT,CASSGTGGIEKLFF
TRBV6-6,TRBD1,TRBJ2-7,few,TGTGCCAGCAGTGATACAGGGGCAAGCTACGAGCAGTACTTC,CASSDTGASYEQYF
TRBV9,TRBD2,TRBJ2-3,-,TGTGCCAGCAGCCGGGGGGGCTCCACAGATACGCAGTATTTT,CASSRGGSTDTQYF
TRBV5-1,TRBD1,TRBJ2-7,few,TGCGCCAGCAGCTTGAGACAGGGTTACGAGCAGTACTTC,CASSLRQGYEQYF